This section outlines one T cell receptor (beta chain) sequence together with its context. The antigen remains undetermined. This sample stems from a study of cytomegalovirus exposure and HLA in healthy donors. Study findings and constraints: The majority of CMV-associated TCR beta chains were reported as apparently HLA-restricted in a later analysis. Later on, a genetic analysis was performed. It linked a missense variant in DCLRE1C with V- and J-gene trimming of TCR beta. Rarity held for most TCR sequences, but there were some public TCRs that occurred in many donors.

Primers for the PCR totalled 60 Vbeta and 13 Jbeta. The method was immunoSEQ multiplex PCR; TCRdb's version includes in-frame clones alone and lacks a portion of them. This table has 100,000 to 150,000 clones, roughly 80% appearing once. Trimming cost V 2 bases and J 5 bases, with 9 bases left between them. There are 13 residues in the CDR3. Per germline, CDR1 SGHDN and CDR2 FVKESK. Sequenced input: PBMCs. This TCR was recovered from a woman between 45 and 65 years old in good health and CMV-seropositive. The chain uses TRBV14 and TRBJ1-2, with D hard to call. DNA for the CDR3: TGTGCCAGCAGCCAAAGACCGCGGTATGGCTACACCTTC. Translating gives CASSQRPRYGYTF.